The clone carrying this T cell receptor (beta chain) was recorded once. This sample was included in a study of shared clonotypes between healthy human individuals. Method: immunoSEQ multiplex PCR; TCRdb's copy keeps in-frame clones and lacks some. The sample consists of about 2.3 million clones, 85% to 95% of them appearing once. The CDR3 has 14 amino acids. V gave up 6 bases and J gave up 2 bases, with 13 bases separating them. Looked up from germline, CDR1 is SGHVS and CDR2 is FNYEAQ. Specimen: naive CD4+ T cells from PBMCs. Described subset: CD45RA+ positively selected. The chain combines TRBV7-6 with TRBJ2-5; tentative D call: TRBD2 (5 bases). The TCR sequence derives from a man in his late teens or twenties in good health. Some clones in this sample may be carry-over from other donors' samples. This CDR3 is CASSLTGIQETQYF. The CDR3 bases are TGTGCCAGCAGTTTAACCGGGATTCAAGAGACCCAGTACTTC.